The 13 T cell receptor beta chains below come from one sample, sequenced in a study of PD-1 blockade in classical Hodgkin lymphoma. Time point of the sample: cycle 4 day 1 (C4D1), after more than five weeks of nivolumab. Every patient was affected by relapse after autologous stem cell transplantation, while exposure to brentuximab vedotin was not uniform. Clones were read by immunoSEQ multiplex PCR, and TCRdb kept only the in-frame ones, dropping some. The sample yields 100,000 to 120,000 clones, approximately 89% seen once. The specimen comprised peripheral blood mononuclear cells (PBMCs), sampled before the fourth cycle of nivolumab. These receptors were taken from a human donor with classical Hodgkin lymphoma.

The table lists this clone with a count of one. This rearrangement joins TRBV6-5 to TRBJ2-3; 12 bases match TRBD1. Germline CDR1 MNHEY, CDR2 SVGAGI. V gave up 6 bases and J gave up 4 bases; unmatched junction bases: 5. There are 15 residues in the CDR3. As DNA, the CDR3 is TGTGCCAGCAGGGCCGGGACAGGGGGCCCAGATACGCAGTATTTT. The encoded protein is CASRAGTGGPDTQYF.

The V call is TRBV27, the J call TRBJ1-2; tentatively, D is TRBD1 (5 bases). The CDR3 length is 14 residues. In germline, CDR1 is MNHEY, CDR2 SMNVEV (reference sequence). Trimming took 3 bases from V and 4 from J, leaving 12 bases between them. The CDR3: CASSFQGRGYGYTF. CDR3 nucleotides: TGTGCCAGCAGTTTCCAGGGAAGAGGCTATGGCTACACCTTC.

The chain is built from TRBV11-2 and TRBJ2-7, with no clear D. Germline loops: CDR1 SGHAT, CDR2 FQNNGV. CDR3 length: 13 residues. Trimming cost V 5 bases and J 3 bases, with 11 bases left between them. The CDR3 loop is CASSPPSVYEQYF. For the CDR3, the DNA is TGTGCCAGCAGCCCTCCATCGGTCTACGAGCAGTACTTC.

V is TRBV30 and J is TRBJ2-2; D is uncertain. Germline V gene sequence: CDR1 GTSNPN, CDR2 SVGIG (reference sequence). There are 13 residues in the CDR3. Trimming left V 1 base short and J 4 bases short, with 7 bases between. CDR3 in amino acids: CAWSATVTGELFF. The CDR3 DNA follows: TGTGCCTGGAGTGCGACGGTCACCGGGGAGCTGTTTTTT.

V is TRBV18 and J is TRBJ1-4; 8 positions agree with TRBD1. The CDR3 contains 13 residues. Germline-derived CDR1 and CDR2 are KGHSH and LQKENI. J gave up 8 bases and V 5 bases, and 4 bases lay outside the gene matches. The CDR3 region is CASSSGQAEKLFF. CDR3 nucleotide sequence: TGTGCCAGCTCATCGGGACAGGCGGAAAAACTGTTTTTT.

The chain uses TRBV2 and TRBJ2-3, with 7 bases lining up with TRBD2. The CDR3 is 20 residues long. The ends lost 7 bases at V and 1 base at J; junction bases unmatched: 23. Germline V gives CDR1 SNHLY, CDR2 FYNNEI. CDR3 sequence reads: CASTDPWGGALPYGTDTQYF. In DNA, the CDR3 is TGTGCCAGCACTGACCCCTGGGGAGGGGCACTCCCATATGGCACAGATACGCAGTATTTT.

The rearrangement joins TRBV9 to TRBJ2-2; D might be TRBD1 (5 bases). V lost 2 bases and J 6 bases, leaving 11 bases between the germline ends. CDR1 is SGDLS and CDR2 is YYNGEE in the germline V gene. The CDR3 sequence is 14 residues long. The CDR3 here is CASSVAGFPGELFF. The CDR3 region has the DNA TGTGCCAGCAGCGTTGCAGGGTTTCCCGGGGAGCTGTTTTTT.

This clone was counted many times. V gene TRBV19 combines with J gene TRBJ1-2, with a tentative D call TRBD1 (5 bases). This CDR3 is 14 amino acids long. The V gene's germline CDR1 is LNHDA and CDR2 SQIVND (reference sequence). V was cut by 5 bases and J by 4 bases, with 14 bases left in between. This CDR3 reads CASSPTGPTYGYTF. The CDR3 DNA sequence: TGTGCCAGTAGTCCAACGGGACCGACCTATGGCTACACCTTC.

This chain links TRBV18 with TRBJ2-3; D remains unclear. CDR1 and CDR2 (germline): KGHSH, LQKENI. Trimming pared 0 bases from V and 0 bases from J, leaving 10 bases between. This CDR3 has 16 amino acids. CDR3 sequence reads: CASSPPSVSSTDTQYF. CDR3 nucleotides: TGTGCCAGCTCACCACCTTCAGTCTCTAGCACAGATACGCAGTATTTT.

This chain uses TRBV25-1 with TRBJ1-4; D is unresolved. Germline loops: CDR1 MGHDK, CDR2 SYGVNS. The ends were cut back, 1 base at V and 7 bases at J, with 1 base in the middle. The CDR3 has 11 residues. The CDR3: CASSEFEKLFF. The CDR3 region has the DNA TGTGCCAGCAGTGAATTTGAAAAACTGTTTTTT.

V gene TRBV25-1 combines with J gene TRBJ1-5, with TRBD1 matching 9 bases. This CDR3 spans 13 amino acids. Unmatched junction bases numbered 1, after V lost 6 bases and J lost 4 bases. CDR1 and CDR2 (germline): MGHDK, SYGVNS. CDR3 DNA sequence: TGTGCCAGCAGGGGGACAGGGAATCAGCCCCAGCATTTT. This gives the protein CASRGTGNQPQHF.

The chain links TRBV7-2 to TRBJ2-7, with a tentative D call TRBD2 (5 bases). Between the trimmed V and J ends, which lost 1 base and 3 bases, there was a span of 7 bases. The germline gives CDR1 SGHTA, CDR2 FQGNSA. CDR3 length: 13 residues. CDR3 DNA: TGTGCCAGCAGCTTAGTCGGGGACTACGAGCAGTACTTC. Protein: CASSLVGDYEQYF.

This chain joins TRBV5-6 and TRBJ1-2; 7 bases align to TRBD1. Trimming at V came to 4 bases and at J to 7 bases, leaving 16 bases not matched to a gene. Germline values: CDR1 SGHDT, CDR2 YYEEEE. The CDR3 totals 16 residues. In DNA form, the CDR3 reads TGTGCCAGCAGCCGGGCGGCCAGGGGGTTTGTTGGTGGCTACACCTTC. As protein: CASSRAARGFVGGYTF.